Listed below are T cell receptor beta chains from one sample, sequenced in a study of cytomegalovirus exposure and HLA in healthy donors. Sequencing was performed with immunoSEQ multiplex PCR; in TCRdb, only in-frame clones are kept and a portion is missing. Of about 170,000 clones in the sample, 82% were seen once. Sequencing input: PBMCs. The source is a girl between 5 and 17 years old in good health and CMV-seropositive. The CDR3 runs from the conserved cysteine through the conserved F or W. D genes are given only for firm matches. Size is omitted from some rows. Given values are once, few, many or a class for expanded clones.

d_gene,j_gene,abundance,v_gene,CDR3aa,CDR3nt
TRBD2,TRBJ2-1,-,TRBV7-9,CSSSIILTGGDSYNEQFF,TGTTCCAGCAGCATAATTTTAACGGGGGGGGACTCCTACAATGAGCAGTTCTTC
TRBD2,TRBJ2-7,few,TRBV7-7,CASSPLLAGQQYF,TGTGCTAGCAGCCCGCTCTTAGCGGGACAGCAGTACTTC
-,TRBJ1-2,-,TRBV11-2,CASSSPFRRGYYGYTF,TGTGCCAGCAGCTCGCCCTTTCGGCGGGGATACTATGGCTACACCTTC
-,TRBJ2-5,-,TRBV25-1,CASSDPRSEGRPPETQYF,TGTGCCAGCAGTGACCCCCGCAGTGAGGGCCGTCCCCCAGAGACCCAGTACTTC
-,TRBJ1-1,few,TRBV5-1,CASSLSGEAFF,TGCGCCAGCAGCTTGTCAGGTGAAGCTTTCTTT
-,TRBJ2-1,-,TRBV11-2,CASSKGGFYNEQFF,TGTGCCAGCAGCAAAGGGGGATTCTACAATGAGCAGTTCTTC
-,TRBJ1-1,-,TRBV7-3,CASSFSRNTEAFF,TGTGCCAGCAGCTTTTCCAGAAACACTGAAGCTTTCTTT
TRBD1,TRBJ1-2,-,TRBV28,CASRNSGTDYGYTF,TGTGCCAGTAGAAACTCCGGGACAGATTATGGCTACACCTTC
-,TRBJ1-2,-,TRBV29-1,CSAESNYGYTF,TGCAGCGCCGAGTCTAACTATGGCTACACCTTC
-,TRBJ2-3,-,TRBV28,CASSYAGPPLTDTQYF,TGTGCCAGCAGTTATGCGGGACCACCACTCACAGATACGCAGTATTTT
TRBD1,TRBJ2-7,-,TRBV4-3,CASSQTGQGSEQYF,TGCGCCAGCAGCCAAACTGGACAGGGCTCCGAGCAGTACTTC
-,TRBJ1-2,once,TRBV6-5,CASSYSRGGGYTF,TGTGCCAGCAGTTACTCGAGGGGGGGTGGCTACACCTTC
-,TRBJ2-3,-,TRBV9,CASSVDGVFTDTQYF,TGTGCCAGCAGCGTGGACGGGGTATTCACAGATACGCAGTATTTT
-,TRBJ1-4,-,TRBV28,CASRTTRGEKLFF,TGTGCCAGCAGGACCACACGGGGTGAAAAACTGTTTTTT
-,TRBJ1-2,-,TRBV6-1,CASSERQRQEIGRYTF,TGTGCCAGCAGTGAAAGGCAGAGACAGGAGATCGGGCGCTACACCTTC
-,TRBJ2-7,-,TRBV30,CAWSAPTGSFSYEQYF,TGTGCCTGGAGTGCGCCCACAGGGAGCTTCTCCTACGAGCAGTACTTC
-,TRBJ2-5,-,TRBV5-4,CASSPSAGGETQYF,TGTGCCAGCAGCCCTTCGGCAGGGGGGGAGACCCAGTACTTC
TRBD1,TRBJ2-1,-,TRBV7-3,CASNHRQGYNEQFF,TGTGCCAGCAACCACAGACAGGGGTACAATGAGCAGTTCTTC
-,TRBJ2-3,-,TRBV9,CASSVVQTDTQYF,TGTGCCAGCAGCGTAGTCCAGACAGATACGCAGTATTTT
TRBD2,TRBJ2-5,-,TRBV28,CASSLSLTGGQETQYF,TGTGCCAGCAGTCTCTCCTTGACCGGGGGGCAAGAGACCCAGTACTTC
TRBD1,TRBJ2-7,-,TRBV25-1,CASGRTGTGEQYF,TGTGCCAGCGGGAGGACAGGGACAGGGGAGCAGTACTTC
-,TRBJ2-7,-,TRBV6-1,CASTEPTYEQYF,TGTGCCAGCACCGAGCCGACTTACGAGCAGTACTTC
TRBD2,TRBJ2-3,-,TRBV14,CASSQLAGAYTDTQYF,TGTGCCAGCAGCCAACTAGCGGGGGCGTACACAGATACGCAGTATTTT
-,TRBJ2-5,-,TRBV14,CASRQGHRGETQYF,TGTGCCAGCAGGCAGGGACACCGTGGGGAGACCCAGTACTTC
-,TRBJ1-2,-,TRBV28,CASSLWREDYGYTF,TGTGCCAGCAGTTTATGGAGGGAGGACTATGGCTACACCTTC
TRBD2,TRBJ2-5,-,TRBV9,CASSSPIGLAGVQETQYF,TGTGCCAGCAGCTCACCAATAGGACTAGCGGGGGTACAAGAGACCCAGTACTTC
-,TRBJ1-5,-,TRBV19,CASSPGRQVYSNQPQHF,TGTGCCAGTAGTCCCGGCAGGCAGGTTTATAGCAATCAGCCCCAGCATTTT
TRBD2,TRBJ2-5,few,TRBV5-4,CASSLTSGGQETQYF,TGTGCCAGCAGCCTGACTAGCGGGGGGCAAGAGACCCAGTACTTC